One sample yielded the 2 T cell receptor beta chains listed below, sequenced in a study of blood T cell repertoires in COVID-19. Data came from immunoSEQ multiplex PCR; TCRdb stores just in-frame clones and leaves some out. Of 270,000 or so clones in the sample, around 86% were seen once. The sample comprised peripheral blood. The origin of the receptors is a woman aged 55-70 years with active or convalescent COVID-19.

CDR3 sequence: CASSLTGQGLAPLHF. The CDR3 nucleotides read TGTGCCAGCAGCTTAACGGGACAGGGGTTAGCACCCCTCCACTTT. This chain connects TRBV7-3 to TRBJ1-6, with 10 bases matching TRBD1. The CDR3 runs 15 residues. CDR1 is SGHTA and CDR2 is FQGTGA in the germline V gene. After removal of 0 bases from V and 11 bases from J, the junction contained 4 bases not matched to a gene.

J is TRBJ2-2 and V is TRBV7-2; the match to TRBD2 covers 8 bases. Germline CDR1 SGHTA, CDR2 FQGNSA. Trimming took 1 base from V and 6 from J; bases not matched to a gene: 7. There are 16 residues in the CDR3. CDR3 loop: CASSLVPGGSAGELFF. CDR3 sequence (DNA): TGTGCCAGCAGCTTAGTTCCGGGGGGGAGCGCCGGGGAGCTGTTTTTT.